This TCR beta chain was captured by sequencing in a study of blood T cell repertoires in COVID-19. Trimming took off 6 bases at V and 1 base at J, with 6 bases between the two ends. CDR1 and CDR2 (germline): SQVTM, ANQGSEA. CDR3 length equals 12 residues. This table comes from immunoSEQ multiplex PCR, and its TCRdb copy is limited to in-frame clones, with some not included. The repertoire holds fewer than 250,000 clones, with about 88% as singletons. The sequencing sample was made of peripheral blood. The TCR comes from a man between 25 and 39 years old with acute or convalescent COVID-19. The chain couples TRBV29-1 to TRBJ2-2, with D tentatively TRBD2 (5 bases). CDR3 DNA sequence: TGCAGCGTAGAGGGGAACACCGGGGAGCTGTTTTTT. It is translated as CSVEGNTGELFF.